The clone carrying this T cell receptor beta chain was picked up a small number of times. This entry belongs to a study of T cell repertoires in cytomegalovirus infection. MiXCR was run by TCRdb on the reads, yielding one entry per CDR3 protein. The sample includes 300,000 to 400,000 distinct CDR3 sequences, 18% of them seen just once. The sequence was obtained from a human donor in good health (CMV status not recorded). Some clones in this sample may be carry-over from other donors' samples. Sequences were obtained from PBMCs.

CDR3 sequence: CASSLRQGGTRDTQYF. The CDR3 DNA reads TGTGCCAGCAGCTTAAGACAGGGTGGCACAAGAGATACGCAGTATTTT. The rearrangement uses TRBV7-9 and TRBJ2-3; 7 positions match TRBD1. Trimming cost V 2 bases and J 5 bases; bases outside gene matches: 10. CDR3 length: 16 amino acids. Germline V CDR1 and CDR2: SEHNR, FQNEAQ (reference sequence).